The 28 T cell receptor beta chains presented below share a single source sample, sequenced in a study of T cells after yellow fever vaccination. TCRdb ran MiXCR on the 5' RACE reads and lists one entry per CDR3 protein. The sample contains roughly 330,000 distinct CDR3 sequences, 4% of which appear only once. Material: PBMCs, obtained 5 days after the yellow fever booster vaccination. Every receptor here comes from a man younger than 35 who received the YFV17D yellow fever vaccine.

This clonotype occurred many times. The chain carries TRBV30 and TRBJ1-1; D remains ambiguous. Germline V gene sequence: CDR1 GTSNPN, CDR2 SVGIG (reference sequence). V lost 6 bases and J 5 bases, leaving 16 bases between the germline ends. The CDR3 is 13 amino acids. The CDR3 loop is CACLDSERTEAFF. The CDR3 nucleotides are TGTGCCTGCTTGGACTCGGAGAGGACTGAAGCTTTCTTT.

In this sample, this clonotype turned up a few times. CDR3 nucleotide sequence: TGTGCCAGCAGCCGACAGGGTATTGACTATGGCTACACCTTC. This encodes CASSRQGIDYGYTF. This sequence joins TRBV3-1 and TRBJ1-2; 7 nucleotides agree with TRBD1. The CDR3 spans 14 residues. From germline, CDR1 is LGHDT and CDR2 YNNKEL (reference sequence). V lost 4 bases to trimming and J lost 3 bases; unmatched junction nucleotides: 5. Combining the CDR3 with reference TRBV3-1 and TRBJ1-2 gives the whole variable domain DTAVSQTPKYLVTQMGNDKSIKCEQNLGHDTMYWYKQDSKKFLKIMFSYNNKELIINETVPNRFSPKSPDKAHLNLHINSLELGDSAVYFCASSRQGIDYGYTFGSGTRLTVV.

The rearrangement links TRBV28 to TRBJ2-7, with TRBD1 identical over 8 bases. V lost 5 bases and J lost 3; bases outside the gene matches: 6. CDR3 length equals 14 residues. From germline, CDR1 is MDHEN and CDR2 SYDVKM. The CDR3 here is CASSGQGPNYEQYV. The DNA for the CDR3 is TGTGCCAGCAGTGGACAGGGCCCGAACTACGAGCAGTACGTC.

In its sample, this clonotype was seen many times. The chain has TRBV7-9 and TRBJ2-3; no reliable D call. This CDR3 is built from 14 residues. V was trimmed by 5 bases and J by 0 bases, leaving 9 bases between them. The germline CDR1 and CDR2 sequences are SEHNR and FQNEAQ (reference sequence). The DNA for the CDR3 is TGTGCCAGCAGCCCTCCGACGAGCACAGATACGCAGTATTTT. Encoded protein: CASSPPTSTDTQYF.

The chain uses TRBV11-2 and TRBJ2-5; unclear D gene. Germline CDR1 reads SGHAT; CDR2 reads FQNNGV. This CDR3 has 12 amino acids. Deletions cut 2 bases from V and 8 bases from J, with 9 bases between. The CDR3 bases are TGTGCCAGCAGCTTATACTTGGGAACCCAGTACTTC. Translating it yields CASSLYLGTQYF.

This clonotype occurred many times. V and J are TRBV7-9 and TRBJ2-3, with D possibly being TRBD2 (5 bases). The germline V gene encodes CDR1 SEHNR and CDR2 FQNEAQ (reference sequence). The CDR3 is made up of 15 amino acids. V gave up 5 bases and J gave up 4 bases, with 16 bases separating them. Here the CDR3 DNA reads TGTGCCAGCAGCGGGCGGCGTAGCGAACCAGATACGCAGTATTTT. Protein sequence: CASSGRRSEPDTQYF.

The sample holds a few counts of this clonotype. The chain uses TRBV5-1 and TRBJ1-2; possible D gene TRBD1, 6 bases. V was trimmed by 4 bases and J by 3 bases, leaving 13 bases between them. In germline, CDR1 is SGHRS, CDR2 YFSETQ. CDR3 size: 14 residues. As DNA, the CDR3 is TGCGCCAGCAGCCCAGGGGTGGTTTACTATGGCTACACCTTC. Protein: CASSPGVVYYGYTF.

This clonotype was seen at least ten times. CDR3 in amino acids: CASSRGGGFYNEQFF. The CDR3 bases are TGCGCCAGCAGCCGAGGAGGGGGTTTCTACAATGAGCAGTTCTTC. This chain joins TRBV4-3 and TRBJ2-1; D possibly matches TRBD1 or TRBD2 (6 bases each). The CDR3 consists of 15 residues. Looked up from germline, CDR1 is LGHNA and CDR2 is YSLEER. With 4 bases removed from V and 3 bases from J, the gap between germline ends came to 13 bases.

A few counts support this clonotype. This chain joins TRBV9 and TRBJ1-2, with a tentative D call TRBD1 (5 bases). Germline CDR1 reads SGDLS; CDR2 reads YYNGEE. CDR3 length: 12 residues. Trimming removed 3 bases at V and 9 bases at J, with 12 bases between. As DNA, the CDR3 is TGTGCCAGCAGCGCATCCCGACAGTGCTACACCTTC. It translates to CASSASRQCYTF.

A few counts support this clonotype. The chain recombines TRBV10-3 with TRBJ2-3; the match to TRBD2 covers 12 bases. This CDR3 contains 17 residues. V lost 6 bases, J lost 7 bases, and 14 bases stayed unmatched. Germline values: CDR1 ENHRY, CDR2 SYGVKD. The CDR3 here is CAISPRGLAGSPHTQYF. Here the CDR3 DNA reads TGTGCCATCAGCCCGAGAGGACTAGCGGGGTCCCCCCATACGCAGTATTTT.

The rearrangement links TRBV2 to TRBJ1-5; D not certain. The V and J ends lost 5 bases and 0 bases respectively, with 11 bases between them. Germline V gene sequence: CDR1 SNHLY, CDR2 FYNNEI. This CDR3 is 15 amino acids long. The CDR3, as DNA: TGTGCCAGCAGTCTGGGATTAGTTAGCAATCAGCCCCAGCATTTT. Encoded protein: CASSLGLVSNQPQHF.

At least ten counts were recorded for this clonotype. The chain carries TRBV5-1 and TRBJ2-5, with a possible D match to TRBD2 (5 bases). This CDR3 comprises 14 residues. Germline-derived CDR1 and CDR2 are SGHRS and YFSETQ. Trimming removed 1 base from V and 2 bases from J, with 9 bases in between. CDR3 coding DNA: TGCGCCAGCAGCTTGCTAGCTACACAAGAGACCCAGTACTTC. Translation gives CASSLLATQETQYF.

This clonotype was recorded at least ten times. V usage is TRBV12-3 or TRBV12-4 and J usage is TRBJ1-2, with D possibly matching TRBD1 (5 bases). The germline V and J ends were trimmed by 5 bases and 1 base, with 14 bases remaining between them. This CDR3 spans 15 amino acids. CDR3 DNA sequence: TGTGCCAGCAGTGCCCCCATTGGGGGTAACTATGGCTACACCTTC. It translates to CASSAPIGGNYGYTF.

This rearrangement joins TRBV19 to TRBJ2-5; D call uncertain. In germline, CDR1 is LNHDA, CDR2 SQIVND (reference sequence). With 1 base removed from V and 0 bases from J, the gap between germline ends came to 6 bases. The CDR3 is 14 amino acids. CDR3 DNA sequence: TGTGCCAGTAGTATAGCCGGGTACCAAGAGACCCAGTACTTC. Residues: CASSIAGYQETQYF.

V usage is TRBV5-1 and J usage is TRBJ1-1; possible D gene TRBD1, 6 bases. This CDR3 spans 15 amino acids. Looked up from germline, CDR1 is SGHRS and CDR2 is YFSETQ. V was clipped by 0 bases and J by 5 bases, with 14 bases between them. The CDR3 sequence is CASSLVLGALTEAFF. For the CDR3, the DNA is TGCGCCAGCAGCTTGGTTCTGGGGGCTTTAACTGAAGCTTTCTTT.

V gene TRBV5-5 combines with J gene TRBJ1-2; D is possibly TRBD1 (5 bases). V shed 3 bases and J shed 5 bases, with 11 bases lying between them. This CDR3 has 13 amino acids. Germline loops: CDR1 SGHKS, CDR2 YYEKEE (reference sequence). The CDR3 DNA reads as TGTGCCAGCAGCTCAGGGTCACAATATGGCTACACCTTC. This translates into CASSSGSQYGYTF.

This clonotype was recorded a few times. The chain links TRBV12-3 or TRBV12-4 to TRBJ2-3; unclear D gene. This CDR3 comprises 15 residues. Trimming took off 6 bases at V and 4 bases at J, with 17 bases between the two ends. CDR3 nucleotide sequence: TGTGCCAGCAGCGACTTGACTGGCCCGTCAGATACGCAGTATTTT. This sequence encodes CASSDLTGPSDTQYF.

This clonotype came up a few times. The gene calls are TRBV7-2 and TRBJ2-2, with 8 bases aligning to TRBD2. Germline assignment: CDR1 SGHTA and CDR2 FQGNSA. Losses at the gene ends were 5 bases for V and 6 bases for J; bases not matched to a gene: 11. This CDR3 comprises 16 residues. DNA of the CDR3: TGTGCCAGCAGCGATCCTAATAGCGGGGTCGCCGGGGAGCTGTTTTTT. This sequence encodes CASSDPNSGVAGELFF.

This clonotype was counted a few times. The chain carries TRBV6-5 and TRBJ1-6; 7 bases map to TRBD1. The CDR3 sequence is 18 residues long. V lost 1 base to trimming and J lost 7 bases; unmatched junction nucleotides: 13. CDR1 MNHEY and CDR2 SVGAGI come from the germline V gene. The CDR3 DNA reads as TGTGCCAGCAGTTACTTGTGGGGGGACAGAAATCCAAATTCACCCCTCCACTTT. This gives the protein CASSYLWGDRNPNSPLHF.

This clonotype was picked up a small number of times. The J gene is TRBJ2-3, the V gene TRBV9; 13 bases are shared with TRBD2. Per germline, CDR1 SGDLS and CDR2 YYNGEE. This CDR3 contains 17 residues. Trimming took 2 bases from V and 4 from J; bases not matched to a gene: 7. The CDR3 sequence is CASSVTSGGPFSDTQYF. CDR3 in DNA: TGTGCCAGCAGCGTGACTAGCGGGGGGCCTTTTTCAGATACGCAGTATTTT. The whole variable domain, filled in from reference TRBV9 and TRBJ2-3, reads DSGVTQTPKHLITATGQRVTLRCSPRSGDLSVYWYQQSLDQGLQFLIQYYNGEERAKGNILERFSAQQFPDLHSELNLSSLELGDSALYFCASSVTSGGPFSDTQYFGPGTRLTVL.

This clonotype was counted many times. The rearrangement joins TRBV11-3 to TRBJ2-5; 8 bases are a match to TRBD2. After removal of 1 base from V and 2 bases from J, the junction contained 6 bases not matched to a gene. From germline, CDR1 is SGHNT and CDR2 YENEEA. This CDR3 contains 16 residues. CDR3 nucleotide sequence: TGTGCCAGCAGCTTAGGTAGCGGGGAATTGCAAGAGACCCAGTACTTC. Protein product: CASSLGSGELQETQYF.

This clonotype was found a few times. The rearrangement uses TRBV27 and TRBJ2-3, with 7 bases lining up with TRBD1. There are 17 residues in the CDR3. Losses at the gene ends were 6 bases for V and 3 bases for J; bases not matched to a gene: 15. Germline CDR1 is MNHEY and CDR2 is SMNVEV (reference sequence). DNA of the CDR3: TGTGCCAGCAGACCCACAGTATTAGGGGGCTGGACAGATACGCAGTATTTT. As protein: CASRPTVLGGWTDTQYF.

This clonotype turned up a few times. The rearrangement links TRBV5-1 to TRBJ1-5; TRBD1 is a possible D gene (5 bases). CDR1 SGHRS and CDR2 YFSETQ come from the germline V gene. This CDR3 comprises 15 residues. V lost 1 base and J 5 bases, leaving 13 bases between the germline ends. Here the CDR3 reads CASSLSPGLHQPQHF. In DNA form, the CDR3 reads TGCGCCAGCAGCTTGAGTCCGGGGCTCCATCAGCCCCAGCATTTT.

The gene calls are TRBV20-1 and TRBJ2-3; D perhaps matches TRBD1 (6 bases). The CDR3 runs to 15 residues. V gave up 0 bases and J gave up 3 bases, with 13 bases separating them. Germline values: CDR1 DFQATT, CDR2 SNEGSKA (reference sequence). The CDR3 reads CSAREARGSTDTQYF. CDR3 bases: TGCAGTGCTAGAGAGGCCAGGGGATCAACAGATACGCAGTATTTT.

This clonotype showed up many times. The V gene is TRBV7-2, the J gene TRBJ2-5, with D uncertain. Trimming removed 4 bases from V and 5 bases from J, with 14 bases in between. Looked up from germline, CDR1 is SGHTA and CDR2 is FQGNSA. The CDR3 runs 14 residues. In nucleotides, the CDR3 is TGTGCCAGCAGCTCCCCCCCCGGTCGGGAGACCCAGTACTTC. Encoded protein: CASSSPPGRETQYF.

In this sample, this clonotype turned up many times. The J gene is TRBJ2-2, the V gene TRBV2, with D possibly being TRBD2 (6 bases). Germline CDR1 SNHLY, CDR2 FYNNEI. V lost 9 bases and J 4 bases, leaving 12 bases between the germline ends. This CDR3 spans 13 amino acids. The CDR3 bases are TGTGCCAGAGCCGGGGGTGGCACCGGGGAGCTGTTTTTT. Translation: CARAGGGTGELFF.

This clonotype appeared many times. The chain couples TRBV28 to TRBJ2-3; 10 bases align to TRBD2. Unmatched junction bases numbered 7, after V lost 5 bases and J lost 5 bases. Germline lookup yields CDR1 MDHEN and CDR2 SYDVKM. The CDR3 length is 15 residues. CDR3 sequence: CASSPTSGDGDTQYF. In DNA, the CDR3 is TGTGCCAGCAGTCCAACTAGCGGGGATGGAGATACGCAGTATTTT.

This clonotype was seen repeatedly, ten times or more. This sequence joins TRBV11-2 and TRBJ2-1; D is perhaps TRBD1 or TRBD2 (5 bases each). CDR1 is SGHAT and CDR2 is FQNNGV in the germline V gene. The CDR3 spans 16 residues. V was pared by 8 bases and J by 0 bases, with 17 bases between. The CDR3 protein is CASDGTLQSSYNEQFF. The CDR3 nucleotides are TGTGCCAGCGATGGGACGCTTCAAAGCTCCTACAATGAGCAGTTCTTC.